The 3 T cell receptor beta chains presented below share a single source sample, sequenced in a study of T cell responses to AZD1222 COVID-19 vaccine. The repertoire was sequenced with immunoSEQ multiplex PCR; TCRdb's copy has only in-frame clones and lacks some. This table has some 90,000 clones, around nine tenths appearing once. The specimen was peripheral blood, collected on day 0 of AZD1222 vaccination. Every receptor here comes from an adult in good health.

This chain joins TRBV19 and TRBJ2-7; D ambiguous. Per germline, CDR1 LNHDA and CDR2 SQIVND (reference sequence). The CDR3 contains 11 residues. Trimming took 3 bases from V and 5 from J, leaving 5 bases between them. The CDR3: CASSIYDEQYF. DNA of the CDR3: TGTGCCAGTAGTATTTACGACGAGCAGTACTTC.

This chain joins TRBV14 and TRBJ2-7; D unclear. The CDR3 runs to 11 residues. CDR1 is SGHDN, CDR2 FVKESK, per germline. The germline V and J ends were trimmed by 4 bases and 3 bases, with 4 bases remaining between them. CDR3 residues: CASSRNYEQYF. CDR3 nucleotide sequence: TGTGCCAGCAGCCGTAACTACGAGCAGTACTTC. Supplemented by reference TRBV14 and TRBJ2-7, the full variable domain reads EAGVTQFPSHSVIEKGQTVTLRCDPISGHDNLYWYRRVMGKEIKFLLHFVKESKQDESGMPNNRFLAERTGGTYSTLKVQPAELEDSGVYFCASSRNYEQYFGPGTRLTVT.

The rearrangement joins TRBV27 to TRBJ2-1; unclear D gene. Germline lookup yields CDR1 MNHEY and CDR2 SMNVEV (reference sequence). This CDR3 spans 14 amino acids. V was pared by 5 bases and J by 0 bases, with 8 bases between. The CDR3: CASSGTRSYNEQFF. The CDR3, as DNA: TGTGCCAGCAGTGGAACCCGCTCCTACAATGAGCAGTTCTTC.